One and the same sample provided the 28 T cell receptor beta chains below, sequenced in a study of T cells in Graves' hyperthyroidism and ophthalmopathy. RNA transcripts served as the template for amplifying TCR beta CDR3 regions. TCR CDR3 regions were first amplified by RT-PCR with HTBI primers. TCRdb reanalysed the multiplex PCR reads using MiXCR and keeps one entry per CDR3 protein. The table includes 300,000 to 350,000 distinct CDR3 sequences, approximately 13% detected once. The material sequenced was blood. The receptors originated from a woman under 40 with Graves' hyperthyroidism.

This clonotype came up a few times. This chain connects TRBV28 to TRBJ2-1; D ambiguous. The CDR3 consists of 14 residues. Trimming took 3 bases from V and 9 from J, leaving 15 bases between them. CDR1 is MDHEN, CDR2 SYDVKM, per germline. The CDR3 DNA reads TGTGCCAGCAGTTTGTTGAGAGAGCTTTTTGAGCAGTTCTTC. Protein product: CASSLLRELFEQFF.

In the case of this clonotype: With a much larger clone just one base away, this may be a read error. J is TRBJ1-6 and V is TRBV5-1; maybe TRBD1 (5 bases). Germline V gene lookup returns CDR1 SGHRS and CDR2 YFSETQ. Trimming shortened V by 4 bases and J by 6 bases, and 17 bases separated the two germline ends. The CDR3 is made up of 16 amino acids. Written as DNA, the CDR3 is TGCGCCAGCAGCACACTGCCCTCGACAGCTAATTCACCCCTCCACTTT. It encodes CASSTLPSTANSPLHF.

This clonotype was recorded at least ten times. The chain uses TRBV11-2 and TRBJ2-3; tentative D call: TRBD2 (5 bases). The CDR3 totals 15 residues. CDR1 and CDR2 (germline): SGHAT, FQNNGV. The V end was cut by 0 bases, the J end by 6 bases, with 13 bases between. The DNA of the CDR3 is TGTGCCAGCAGCTTAGACTCCGGGGAAATCGATACGCAGTATTTT. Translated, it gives CASSLDSGEIDTQYF. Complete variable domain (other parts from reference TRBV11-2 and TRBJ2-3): EAGVAQSPRYKIIEKRQSVAFWCNPISGHATLYWYQQILGQGPKLLIQFQNNGVVDDSQLPKDRFSAERLKGVDSTLKIQPAKLEDSAVYLCASSLDSGEIDTQYFGPGTRLTVL.

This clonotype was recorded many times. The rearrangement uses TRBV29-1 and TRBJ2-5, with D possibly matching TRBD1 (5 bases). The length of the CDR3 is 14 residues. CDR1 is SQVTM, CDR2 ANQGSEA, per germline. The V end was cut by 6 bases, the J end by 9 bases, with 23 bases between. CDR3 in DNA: TGCAGCGTGAGAACGGGCGCGCAGGGTTTGTCCCAGTACTTC. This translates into CSVRTGAQGLSQYF.

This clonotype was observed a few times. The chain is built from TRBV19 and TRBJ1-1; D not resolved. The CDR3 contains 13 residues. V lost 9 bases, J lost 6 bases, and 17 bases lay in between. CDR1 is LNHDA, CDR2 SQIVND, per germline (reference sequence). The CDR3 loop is CASTLTNRAEAFF. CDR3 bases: TGTGCCAGCACCCTAACCAATCGCGCTGAAGCTTTCTTT.

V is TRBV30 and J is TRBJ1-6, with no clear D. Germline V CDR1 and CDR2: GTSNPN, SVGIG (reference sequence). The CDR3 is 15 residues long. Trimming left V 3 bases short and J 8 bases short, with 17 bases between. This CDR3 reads CAWSPRVGGDSPLHF. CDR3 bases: TGTGCCTGGAGCCCCCGTGTCGGCGGGGATTCACCCCTCCACTTT.

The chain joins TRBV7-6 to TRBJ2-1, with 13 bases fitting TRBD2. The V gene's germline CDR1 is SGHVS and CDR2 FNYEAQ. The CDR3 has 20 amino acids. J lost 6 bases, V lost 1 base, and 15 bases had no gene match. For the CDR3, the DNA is TGTGCCAGCAGCTTAGTGATCGGACTAGCGGGAGAGGGGCGGGGCAATGAGCAGTTCTTC. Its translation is CASSLVIGLAGEGRGNEQFF.

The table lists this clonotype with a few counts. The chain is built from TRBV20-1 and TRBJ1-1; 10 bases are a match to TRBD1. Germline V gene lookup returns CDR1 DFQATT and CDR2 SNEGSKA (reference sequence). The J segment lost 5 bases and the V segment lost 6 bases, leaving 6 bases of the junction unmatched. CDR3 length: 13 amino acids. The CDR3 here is CSARRTGGTEAFF. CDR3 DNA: TGCAGTGCCCGAAGGACAGGGGGGACTGAAGCTTTCTTT.

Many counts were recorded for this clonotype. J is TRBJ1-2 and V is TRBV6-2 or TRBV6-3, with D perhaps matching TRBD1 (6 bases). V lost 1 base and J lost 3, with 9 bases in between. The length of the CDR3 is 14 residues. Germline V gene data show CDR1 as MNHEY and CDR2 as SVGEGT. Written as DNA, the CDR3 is TGTGCCAGCAGTTACTTCAGGGGAGACTATGGCTACACCTTC. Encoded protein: CASSYFRGDYGYTF.

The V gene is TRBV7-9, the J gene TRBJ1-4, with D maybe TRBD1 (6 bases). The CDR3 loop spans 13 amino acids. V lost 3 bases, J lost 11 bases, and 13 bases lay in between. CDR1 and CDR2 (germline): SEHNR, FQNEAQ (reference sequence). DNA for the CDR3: TGTGCCAGCAGCTTGGGGGGCTCGGGGAAACTGTTTTTT. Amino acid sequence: CASSLGGSGKLFF.

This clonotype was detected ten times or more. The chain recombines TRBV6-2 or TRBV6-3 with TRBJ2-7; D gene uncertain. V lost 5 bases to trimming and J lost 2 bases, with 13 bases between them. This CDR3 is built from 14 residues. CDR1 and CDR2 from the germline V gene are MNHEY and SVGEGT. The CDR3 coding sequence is TGTGCCAGCAGTATTAATCTAGGCACCTACGAGCAGTACTTC. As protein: CASSINLGTYEQYF.

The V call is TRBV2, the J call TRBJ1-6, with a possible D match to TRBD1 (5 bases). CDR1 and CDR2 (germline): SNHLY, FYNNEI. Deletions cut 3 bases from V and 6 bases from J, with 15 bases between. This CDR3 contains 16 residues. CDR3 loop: CASSDMSGESNSPLHF. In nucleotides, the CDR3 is TGTGCCAGCAGTGACATGTCGGGGGAGAGTAATTCACCCCTCCACTTT.

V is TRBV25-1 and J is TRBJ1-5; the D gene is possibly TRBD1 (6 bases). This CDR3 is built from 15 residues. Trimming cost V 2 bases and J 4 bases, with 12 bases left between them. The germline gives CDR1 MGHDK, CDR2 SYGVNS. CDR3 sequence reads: CASSEGRGSNQPQHF. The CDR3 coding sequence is TGTGCCAGCAGTGAAGGCAGGGGTTCTAATCAGCCCCAGCATTTT.

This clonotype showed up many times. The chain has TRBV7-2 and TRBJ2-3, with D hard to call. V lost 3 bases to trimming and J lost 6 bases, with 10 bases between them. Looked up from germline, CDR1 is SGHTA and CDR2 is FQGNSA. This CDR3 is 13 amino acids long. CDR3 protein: CASSFFLWDTQYF. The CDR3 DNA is TGTGCCAGCAGCTTCTTTTTGTGGGATACGCAGTATTTT. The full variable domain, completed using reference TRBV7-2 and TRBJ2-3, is GAGVSQSPSNKVTEKGKDVELRCDPISGHTALYWYRQSLGQGLEFLIYFQGNSAPDKSGLPSDRFSAERTGGSVSTLTIQRTQQEDSAVYLCASSFFLWDTQYFGPGTRLTVL.

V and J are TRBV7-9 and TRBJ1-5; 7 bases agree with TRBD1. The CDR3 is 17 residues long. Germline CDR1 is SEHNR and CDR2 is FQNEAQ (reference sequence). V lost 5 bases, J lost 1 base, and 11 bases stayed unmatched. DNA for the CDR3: TGTGCCAGCAGCCCCTCAGGGGGGATGGGCAGCAATCAGCCCCAGCATTTT. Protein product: CASSPSGGMGSNQPQHF.

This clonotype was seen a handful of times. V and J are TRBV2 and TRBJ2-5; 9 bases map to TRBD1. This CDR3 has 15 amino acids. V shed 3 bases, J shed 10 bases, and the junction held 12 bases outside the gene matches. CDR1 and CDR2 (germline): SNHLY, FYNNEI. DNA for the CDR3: TGTGCCAGCAGTGAGGGGGACAGGGTCCCAAGGGGCCAGTACTTC. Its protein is CASSEGDRVPRGQYF.

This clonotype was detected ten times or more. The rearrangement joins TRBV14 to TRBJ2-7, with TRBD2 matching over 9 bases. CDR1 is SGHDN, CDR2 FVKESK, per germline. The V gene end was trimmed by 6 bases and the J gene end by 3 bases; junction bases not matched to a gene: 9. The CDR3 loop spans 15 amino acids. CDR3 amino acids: CASSLDSGSSYEQYF. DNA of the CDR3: TGTGCCAGCAGTCTTGATAGCGGGAGCAGCTACGAGCAGTACTTC. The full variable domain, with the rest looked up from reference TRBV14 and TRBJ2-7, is EAGVTQFPSHSVIEKGQTVTLRCDPISGHDNLYWYRRVMGKEIKFLLHFVKESKQDESGMPNNRFLAERTGGTYSTLKVQPAELEDSGVYFCASSLDSGSSYEQYFGPGTRLTVT.

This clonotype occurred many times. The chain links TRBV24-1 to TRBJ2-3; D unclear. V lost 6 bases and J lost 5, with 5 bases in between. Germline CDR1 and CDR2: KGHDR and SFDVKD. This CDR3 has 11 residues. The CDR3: CATSFRDTQYF. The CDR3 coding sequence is TGTGCCACCAGTTTCAGAGATACGCAGTATTTT.

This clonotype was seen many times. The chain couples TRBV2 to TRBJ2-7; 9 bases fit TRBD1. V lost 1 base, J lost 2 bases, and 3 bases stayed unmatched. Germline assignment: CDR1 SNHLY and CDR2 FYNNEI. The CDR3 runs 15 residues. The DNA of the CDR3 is TGTGCCAGCAGTGAAGGGGGACAGGGACCCTACGAGCAGTACTTC. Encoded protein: CASSEGGQGPYEQYF.

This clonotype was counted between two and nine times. The CDR3 DNA sequence: TGCGCCAGCAGCCAAGATGGCGGGTCCTCTAACTATGGCTACACCTTC. Translation gives CASSQDGGSSNYGYTF. The rearrangement joins TRBV4-3 to TRBJ1-2; no firm D call. Germline V lookup: CDR1 LGHNA, CDR2 YSLEER. Trimming left V 0 bases short and J 0 bases short, with 11 bases between. The CDR3 has 16 residues.

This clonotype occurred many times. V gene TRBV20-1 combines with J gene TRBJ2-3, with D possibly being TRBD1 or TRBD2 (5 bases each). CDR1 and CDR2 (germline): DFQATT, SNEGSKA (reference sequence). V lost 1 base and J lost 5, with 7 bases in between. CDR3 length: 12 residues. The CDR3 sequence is CSARGGRDTQYF. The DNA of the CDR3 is TGCAGTGCTAGAGGGGGGAGAGATACGCAGTATTTT.

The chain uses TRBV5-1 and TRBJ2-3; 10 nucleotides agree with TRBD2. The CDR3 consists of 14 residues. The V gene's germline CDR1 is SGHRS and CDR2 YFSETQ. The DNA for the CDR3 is TGCGCTACCAGTCTAGCGGGAGACACGGATTCGCAGTATTTT. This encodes CATSLAGDTDSQYF.

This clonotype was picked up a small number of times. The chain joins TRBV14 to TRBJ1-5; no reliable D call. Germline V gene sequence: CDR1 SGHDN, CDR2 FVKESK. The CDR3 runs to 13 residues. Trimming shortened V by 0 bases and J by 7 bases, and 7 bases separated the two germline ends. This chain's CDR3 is CASSQDLWQPQHF. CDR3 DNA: TGTGCCAGCAGCCAAGACCTGTGGCAGCCCCAGCATTTT.

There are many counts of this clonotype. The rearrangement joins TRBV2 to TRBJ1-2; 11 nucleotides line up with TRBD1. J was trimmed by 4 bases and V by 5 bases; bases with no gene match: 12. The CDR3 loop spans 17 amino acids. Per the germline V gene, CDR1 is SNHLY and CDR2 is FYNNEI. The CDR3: CASSLRTGGIGAYGYTF. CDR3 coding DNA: TGTGCCAGCAGTCTCCGGACAGGGGGCATAGGGGCCTATGGCTACACCTTC. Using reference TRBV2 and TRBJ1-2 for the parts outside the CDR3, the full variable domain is EPEVTQTPSHQVTQMGQEVILRCVPISNHLYFYWYRQILGQKVEFLVSFYNNEISEKSEIFDDQFSVERPDGSNFTLKIRSTKLEDSAMYFCASSLRTGGIGAYGYTFGSGTRLTVV.

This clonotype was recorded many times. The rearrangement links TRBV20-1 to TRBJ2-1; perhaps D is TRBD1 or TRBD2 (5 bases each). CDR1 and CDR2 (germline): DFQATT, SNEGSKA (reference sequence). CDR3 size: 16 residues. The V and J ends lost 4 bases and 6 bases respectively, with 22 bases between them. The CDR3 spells CSATSSGTPRGNEQFF. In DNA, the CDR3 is TGCAGTGCTACGTCTTCCGGGACCCCAAGGGGCAATGAGCAGTTCTTC.

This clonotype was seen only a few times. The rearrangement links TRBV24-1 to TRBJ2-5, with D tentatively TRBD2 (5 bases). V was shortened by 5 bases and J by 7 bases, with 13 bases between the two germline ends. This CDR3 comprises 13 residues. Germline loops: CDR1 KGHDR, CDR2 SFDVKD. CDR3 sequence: CATSGPGSGTQYF. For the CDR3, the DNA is TGTGCCACCAGTGGCCCCGGAAGCGGGACCCAGTACTTC.

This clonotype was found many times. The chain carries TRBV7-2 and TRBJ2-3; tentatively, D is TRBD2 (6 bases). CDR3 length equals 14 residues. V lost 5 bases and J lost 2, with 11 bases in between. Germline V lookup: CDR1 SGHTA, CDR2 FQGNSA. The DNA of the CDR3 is TGTGCCAGCAGCCCGGGGGTCGACACAGATACGCAGTATTTT. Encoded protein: CASSPGVDTDTQYF.

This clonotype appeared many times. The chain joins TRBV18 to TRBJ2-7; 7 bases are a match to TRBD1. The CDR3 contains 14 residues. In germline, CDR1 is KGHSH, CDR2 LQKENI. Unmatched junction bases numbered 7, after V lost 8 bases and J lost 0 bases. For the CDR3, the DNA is TGTGCCAGCACAACAACAGGGGACTCCTACGAGCAGTACTTC. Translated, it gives CASTTTGDSYEQYF.